This T cell receptor beta chain was found in a study of T cell responses to AZD1222 COVID-19 vaccine. The CDR3 runs to 13 residues. Trimming took off 4 bases at V and 3 bases at J, with 9 bases between the two ends. The V gene's germline CDR1 is MNHNY and CDR2 SVGAGI (reference sequence). On this clone: Antigen unknown.

Overall study results and limits: Regions 160-218 and 743-854 held dominance among vaccine-associated CD4 TCRs, which spanned spike.

The method was immunoSEQ multiplex PCR; TCRdb's version includes in-frame clones alone and lacks a portion of them. The sample carries more than 75,000 clones, 91% recorded once. The chain couples TRBV6-6 to TRBJ1-1; unclear D gene. The sequencing used peripheral blood, collected on day 0 of AZD1222 vaccination. The clonotype originates from an adult in good health. For the CDR3, the DNA is TGTGCCAGCAGTTCCGAAGGAGACACTGAAGCTTTCTTT. This gives the protein CASSSEGDTEAFF.